One T cell receptor (beta chain) is described in this entry. Methods used by the authors: Estimates of nucleated cell counts were drawn from the amplification of reference gene primers. Only in-frame clones appear in the TCRdb table, and some are missing; sequencing was by immunoSEQ multiplex PCR. V, J and clone size derive from that table, while D and trimming were established from the DNA sequence. The sample records more than 130,000 clones, approximately 91% being singletons. The entry originates in a study of blood T cell repertoires in COVID-19. Across the study: Samples of COVID-19 (acute and convalescent) were obtained from the United States, Italy and Spain. T cells, B-cell-depleted T cells, or PBMCs provided the cDNA or gDNA that served as material.

The CDR3 length is 12 residues. The V and J ends lost 10 bases and 0 bases respectively, with 7 bases between them. Germline-derived CDR1 and CDR2 are MDHEN and SYDVKM. This rearrangement joins TRBV28 to TRBJ1-3; no reliable D call. What was sequenced was peripheral blood. The receptor was isolated from a man aged 45 to 65 with active or convalescent COVID-19. CDR3 sequence reads: CATQSSGNTIYF. CDR3 in DNA: TGTGCCACACAGAGCTCTGGAAACACCATATATTTT.